This T cell receptor (beta chain) was recovered during a study of tumor-infiltrating lymphocytes in oesophageal squamous cell carcinoma. TCRdb fed the PCR reads into MiXCR, producing one record per CDR3 protein. The sample carries under 12,000 distinct CDR3 sequences, 52% recorded once. This clonotype occurred a few times. The length of the CDR3 is 14 residues. Germline CDR1 and CDR2: ENHRY and SYGVKD. V is TRBV10-3 and J is TRBJ2-5, with D uncertain. Judging by the DNA end, TRBJ1-2 fits better; the J call may be wrong. The receptor comes from a female donor with esophageal squamous cell carcinoma. Sequenced: esophageal tumor tissue. CDR3 coding DNA: TGTGCCATCAGTGAGTCAGGGAGCAACTATGGCTACACCTTC. Translating it yields CAISESGSNYGYTF.